Below, 15 T cell receptor beta chains from the same sample are listed, as sequenced in a study of T cells in Graves' hyperthyroidism and ophthalmopathy. From RNA transcripts, TCR beta CDR3 regions were amplified. The primer set for the first-round RT-PCR of the TCR CDR3 was HTBI. TCRdb re-called the multiplex PCR reads with MiXCR, one entry per CDR3 protein. The sample has nearly 750,000 distinct CDR3 sequences; roughly a third are singletons. The specimen was blood. These receptors were obtained from a woman aged 40 to 50 with Graves' hyperthyroidism.

A note on this clonotype: As the CDR3 is not closed by the conserved phenylalanine or tryptophan, this likely results from a read error. This chain joins TRBV3-1 and TRBJ2-7, with 7 bases matching TRBD2. The length of the CDR3 is 16 residues. Germline V CDR1 and CDR2: LGHDT, YNNKEL (reference sequence). The trim removed 3 bases at V and 0 bases at J, leaving 8 bases unmatched. The CDR3 loop is CASSHWDYASSYEQYT. The CDR3 DNA reads as TGTGCCAGCAGCCACTGGGACTATGCGAGCTCCTACGAGCAGTACACA.

The chain joins TRBV13 to TRBJ1-2; perhaps TRBD1 as D (5 bases). Germline V gene data show CDR1 as PRHDT and CDR2 as FYEKMQ (reference sequence). Trimming removed 0 bases from V and 7 bases from J, with 18 bases in between. CDR3 length: 16 residues. The DNA for the CDR3 is TGTGCCAGCAGCTTAGGAGGGACGAGGGGCTACGGTGGCTACACCTTC. Amino acid sequence: CASSLGGTRGYGGYTF. The full variable domain, its missing parts supplied by reference TRBV13 and TRBJ1-2, is AAGVIQSPRHLIKEKRETATLKCYPIPRHDTVYWYQQGPGQDPQFLISFYEKMQSDKGSIPDRFSAQQFSDYHSELNMSSLELGDSALYFCASSLGGTRGYGGYTFGSGTRLTVV.

This clonotype has only a few counts. This chain uses TRBV20-1 with TRBJ1-2; weak D call: TRBD1 (6 bases). CDR3 size: 14 residues. Between the trimmed V and J ends, which lost 0 bases and 7 bases, there was a span of 15 bases. The V gene's germline CDR1 is DFQATT and CDR2 SNEGSKA (reference sequence). The CDR3, as DNA: TGCAGTGCTAGAGACCGGGACACGGGCCCTGGCTACACCTTC. It codes for CSARDRDTGPGYTF.

About this clonotype: Compared with germline, one end of the junction differs, possibly owing to a read error. V usage is TRBV19 and J usage is TRBJ1-5, with 7 bases lining up with TRBD1. Germline values: CDR1 LNHDA, CDR2 SQIVND (reference sequence). The length of the CDR3 is 15 residues. The CDR3 DNA follows: TGTGCCAGTAGTATAGTAGGAGGGGGCAACCAGCCCCAGCATTTT. Translated: CASSIVGGGNQPQHF.

V and J are TRBV4-1 and TRBJ1-5, with TRBD1 matching 10 bases. From germline, CDR1 is MGHRA and CDR2 YSYEKL. The CDR3 sequence is 17 residues long. V lost 1 base, J lost 0 bases, and 3 bases stayed unmatched. The CDR3 sequence is CASSQGDRGYSNQPQHF. In DNA, the CDR3 is TGCGCCAGCAGCCAAGGGGACAGGGGATATAGCAATCAGCCCCAGCATTTT.

The J gene is TRBJ1-3, the V gene TRBV7-2; TRBD1 is a possible D gene (6 bases). The ends were cut back, 6 bases at V and 2 bases at J, with 11 bases in the middle. CDR1 is SGHTA and CDR2 is FQGNSA in the germline V gene. This CDR3 is built from 14 residues. This CDR3 is CASSPGAAGNTIYF. CDR3 sequence (DNA): TGTGCCAGCAGTCCAGGGGCCGCTGGAAACACCATATATTTT.

This clonotype was seen at least ten times. The chain carries TRBV7-3 and TRBJ2-5, with 9 nucleotides matching TRBD2. Germline CDR1 is SGHTA and CDR2 is FQGTGA. The CDR3 is 17 residues long. After removal of 5 bases from V and 7 bases from J, the junction contained 17 bases not matched to a gene. The CDR3 region is CASSPGGGGGAAVTQYF. The CDR3 DNA is TGTGCCAGCAGCCCAGGTGGGGGCGGGGGGGCCGCAGTGACCCAGTACTTC. The full variable domain, with the rest looked up from reference TRBV7-3 and TRBJ2-5, is GAGVSQTPSNKVTEKGKYVELRCDPISGHTALYWYRQSLGQGPEFLIYFQGTGAADDSGLPNDRFFAVRPEGSVSTLKIQRTERGDSAVYLCASSPGGGGGAAVTQYFGPGTRLLVL.

The chain recombines TRBV7-2 with TRBJ1-5, with a tentative D call TRBD1 (5 bases). This CDR3 is built from 15 residues. Germline V gene data show CDR1 as SGHTA and CDR2 as FQGNSA. Trimming took off 6 bases at V and 3 bases at J, with 15 bases between the two ends. The CDR3 DNA is TGTGCCAGCAGTTACGATCGGGGGACCAATCAGCCCCAGCATTTT. It is translated as CASSYDRGTNQPQHF.

The rearrangement uses TRBV19 and TRBJ2-5, with D perhaps assigned TRBD1 or TRBD2 (5 bases each). The length of the CDR3 is 14 residues. The V gene's germline CDR1 is LNHDA and CDR2 SQIVND (reference sequence). Trimming took 4 bases from V and 1 from J, leaving 10 bases between them. The CDR3 nucleotides read TGTGCCAGTAGTACTGGGGACCTCCAAGAGACCCAGTACTTC. Residues: CASSTGDLQETQYF.

The V gene is TRBV19, the J gene TRBJ1-3; a weak D match, TRBD1 (5 bases). Per germline, CDR1 LNHDA and CDR2 SQIVND (reference sequence). The ends were cut back, 8 bases at V and 0 bases at J, with 14 bases in the middle. CDR3 length: 15 residues. The CDR3 nucleotides are TGTGCCAGTGAGGCGTGGACAAGCTCTGGAAACACCATATATTTT. As protein: CASEAWTSSGNTIYF.

This clonotype came up many times. The chain couples TRBV5-4 to TRBJ2-5; TRBD2 matches 11 bases. Germline lookup yields CDR1 SGHNT and CDR2 YYREEE (reference sequence). The CDR3 is made up of 14 amino acids. The trim removed 5 bases at V and 5 bases at J, leaving 5 bases unmatched. The CDR3 DNA sequence: TGTGCCAGCAGGCTAGCGGGAGGAAAGGAGACCCAGTACTTC. This translates into CASRLAGGKETQYF.

This clonotype was counted only a few times. V gene TRBV5-6 combines with J gene TRBJ1-1; D not certain. The germline V gene encodes CDR1 SGHDT and CDR2 YYEEEE. The ends were cut back, 5 bases at V and 4 bases at J, with 6 bases in the middle. This CDR3 is built from 11 residues. CDR3 sequence (DNA): TGTGCCAGCAGTGCGGCCACTGAAGCTTTCTTT. Amino acid sequence: CASSAATEAFF.

This clonotype appeared a single time. The chain joins TRBV6-5 to TRBJ1-2, with D hard to call. The CDR3 covers 13 residues. Germline V CDR1 and CDR2: MNHEY, SVGAGI. The ends were cut back, 5 bases at V and 9 bases at J, with 16 bases in the middle. The DNA of the CDR3 is TGTGCCAGCAGTGAAGCGGACGGTTATAGCTACACCTTC. It yields the protein CASSEADGYSYTF.

This clonotype has ten or more counts. The chain is built from TRBV7-6 and TRBJ2-5; tentatively, D is TRBD1 (6 bases). Germline V gene data show CDR1 as SGHVS and CDR2 as FNYEAQ. The CDR3 is 15 residues long. The germline V and J ends were trimmed by 6 bases and 2 bases, with 16 bases remaining between them. This chain's CDR3 is CASSWSTGRQETQYF. The CDR3 nucleotides are TGTGCCAGCAGTTGGTCGACAGGCAGGCAAGAGACCCAGTACTTC. Based on the CDR3 plus reference TRBV7-6 and TRBJ2-5, the full variable domain is GAGVSQSPRYKVTKRGQDVALRCDPISGHVSLYWYRQALGQGPEFLTYFNYEAQQDKSGLPNDRFSAERPEGSISTLTIQRTEQRDSAMYRCASSWSTGRQETQYFGPGTRLLVL.

This clonotype was recorded at least ten times. The genes are TRBV7-8 and TRBJ1-2; no clear D. This CDR3 contains 12 residues. The V and J ends lost 2 bases and 7 bases respectively, with 8 bases between them. Looked up from germline, CDR1 is SGHVS and CDR2 is FQNEAQ. The CDR3 protein is CASSLIYGGYTF. In DNA, the CDR3 is TGTGCCAGCAGCTTAATCTACGGTGGCTACACCTTC. Full variable domain (rest looked up from reference TRBV7-8 and TRBJ1-2): GAGVSQSPRYKVAKRGQDVALRCDPISGHVSLFWYQQALGQGPEFLTYFQNEAQLDKSGLPSDRFFAERPEGSVSTLKIQRTQQEDSAVYLCASSLIYGGYTFGSGTRLTVV.